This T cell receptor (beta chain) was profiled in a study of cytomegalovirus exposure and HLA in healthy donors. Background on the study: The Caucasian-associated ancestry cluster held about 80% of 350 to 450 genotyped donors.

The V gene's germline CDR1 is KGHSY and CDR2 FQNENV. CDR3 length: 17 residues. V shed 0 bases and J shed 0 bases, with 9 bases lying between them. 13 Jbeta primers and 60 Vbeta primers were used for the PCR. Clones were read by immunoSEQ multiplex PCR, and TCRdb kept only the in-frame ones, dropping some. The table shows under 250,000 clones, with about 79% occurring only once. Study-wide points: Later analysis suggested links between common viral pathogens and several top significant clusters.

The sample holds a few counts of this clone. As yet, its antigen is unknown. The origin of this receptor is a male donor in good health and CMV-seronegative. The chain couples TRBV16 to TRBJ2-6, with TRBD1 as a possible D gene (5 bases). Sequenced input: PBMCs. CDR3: CASSQSRTSSGANVLTF. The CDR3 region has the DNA TGTGCCAGCAGCCAATCCCGGACAAGCTCTGGGGCCAACGTCCTGACTTTC. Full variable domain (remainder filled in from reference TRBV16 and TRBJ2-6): GEEVAQTPKHLVRGEGQKAKLYCAPIKGHSYVFWYQQVLKNEFKFLISFQNENVFDETGMPKERFSAKCLPNSPCSLEIQATKLEDSAVYFCASSQSRTSSGANVLTFGAGSRLTVL.